These T cell receptor beta chains were read from a single sample in a study of T cell changes during pregnancy in multiple sclerosis. Clones were read by immunoSEQ multiplex PCR, and TCRdb kept only the in-frame ones, dropping some. The sample consists of tens of thousands of clones, roughly nine tenths of them appearing once. Sample: peripheral blood, taken before pregnancy. These receptors were obtained from a female donor with multiple sclerosis, enrolled in a pregnancy study. Each CDR3 is given with its conserved first and last residue. A D gene is named only where the DNA matches it firmly. Where a row states a size, it is once, few, many or the class of an expanded clone; other rows omit it.

TRBV2	NA	13	TRBJ1-1	NA	CASSEYGNTEAFF	TGTGCCAGCAGTGAATACGGGAACACTGAAGCTTTCTTT
TRBV7-9	NA	14	TRBJ2-5	NA	CASSFQGNQETQYF	TGTGCCAGCAGCTTTCAGGGAAACCAAGAGACCCAGTACTTC
TRBV6-4	NA	13	TRBJ1-1	NA	CASSVTGNTEAFF	TGTGCCAGCAGTGTTACAGGGAACACTGAAGCTTTCTTT
TRBV11-2	NA	17	TRBJ2-6	NA	CASSLDVRSSGANVLTF	TGTGCCAGCAGCTTAGATGTACGGAGCTCTGGGGCCAACGTCCTGACTTTC
TRBV5-1	NA	18	TRBJ2-1	TRBD2	CASSGGVVGRARYNEQFF	TGCGCCAGCAGCGGTGGAGTAGTCGGGAGGGCGCGTTACAATGAGCAGTTCTTC
TRBV7-2	NA	14	TRBJ1-6	TRBD1	CASRPAGGNSPLHF	TGTGCCAGCAGACCCGCAGGGGGGAATTCACCCCTCCACTTT
TRBV5-1	NA	14	TRBJ1-1	NA	CASSSHRANTEAFF	TGCGCCAGCAGCTCACACAGGGCGAACACTGAAGCTTTCTTT
TRBV6-1	NA	13	TRBJ1-1	TRBD1	CASNRGLGTEAFF	TGTGCCAGCAACAGGGGGCTGGGCACTGAAGCTTTCTTT
TRBV5-1	NA	16	TRBJ2-3	TRBD1	CASSSAGTGGTDTQYF	TGCGCCAGCAGCTCCGCCGGGACAGGGGGGACAGATACGCAGTATTTT
TRBV6-5	NA	15	TRBJ1-1	TRBD1	CASSYRRDRVSKAFF	TGTGCCAGCAGTTATCGCCGGGACAGAGTCTCTAAAGCTTTCTTT
TRBV6-5	NA	16	TRBJ1-6	NA	CASSYRSSSYNSPLHF	TGTGCCAGCAGCTACAGGAGCAGCTCCTATAATTCACCCCTCCACTTT
TRBV30	NA	13	TRBJ2-3	NA	CAWSVRERDTQYF	TGTGCCTGGAGTGTACGGGAAAGGGATACGCAGTATTTT
TRBV29-1	NA	13	TRBJ2-7	TRBD2	CSVESGEGSEQYF	TGCAGCGTTGAATCGGGGGAGGGGTCCGAGCAGTACTTC
TRBV6-1	NA	13	TRBJ1-1	TRBD1	CASSRTGGGEAFF	TGTGCCAGCAGTAGAACAGGGGGCGGTGAAGCTTTCTTT
TRBV11-1	NA	15	TRBJ2-4	NA	CASSTWTEAKNIQYF	TGTGCCAGCAGCACCTGGACAGAAGCCAAAAACATTCAGTACTTC
TRBV30	NA	14	TRBJ1-2	TRBD1	CAWTSLGQGYGYTF	TGTGCCTGGACCTCACTAGGACAGGGGTATGGCTACACCTTC
TRBV6-4	few	14	TRBJ1-5	NA	CASSADYSNQPQHF	TGTGCCAGCAGTGCCGACTATAGCAATCAGCCCCAGCATTTT
TRBV6-1	NA	14	TRBJ1-1	TRBD1	CASSNTGVGTEAFF	TGTGCCAGCAGTAACACAGGGGTGGGCACTGAAGCTTTCTTT
TRBV6-1	NA	13	TRBJ1-1	NA	CASSARANTEAFF	TGTGCCAGCAGTGCAAGAGCAAACACTGAAGCTTTCTTT
TRBV5-1	NA	16	TRBJ2-3	NA	CASSHGGSGGTDTQYF	TGCGCCAGCAGCCATGGGGGGAGCGGAGGAACAGATACGCAGTATTTT
TRBV19	once	16	TRBJ1-6	NA	CASSNPGGGTVSPLHF	TGTGCCAGTAGTAACCCCGGCGGAGGGACCGTATCTCCCCTCCACTTT
TRBV18	NA	15	TRBJ1-4	NA	CASSPSPDTTQKLFF	TGTGCCAGCTCACCTAGTCCGGACACCACACAAAAACTGTTTTTT
TRBV30	NA	14	TRBJ1-5	TRBD1	CAWSGQGGNQPQHF	TGTGCCTGGAGCGGACAGGGAGGGAATCAGCCCCAGCATTTT
TRBV7-2	NA	19	TRBJ2-2	TRBD2	CASSLGKRTSGGAIGELFF	TGTGCCAGCAGCTTAGGCAAGAGGACTAGCGGGGGGGCTATCGGGGAGCTGTTTTTT
TRBV6-1	NA	14	TRBJ1-1	NA	CASSEANLDTEAFF	TGTGCCAGCAGTGAGGCCAATTTGGACACTGAAGCTTTCTTT
TRBV5-4	once	14	TRBJ1-4	TRBD1	CASSLTGGNEKLFF	TGTGCCAGCAGCCTAACAGGGGGGAATGAAAAACTGTTTTTT
TRBV27	NA	15	TRBJ2-5	NA	CASSRRFGVAETQYF	TGTGCCAGCAGTCGTCGCTTCGGGGTCGCGGAGACCCAGTACTTC
TRBV30	NA	11	TRBJ1-1	NA	CAWTRGGEAFF	TGTGCCTGGACCAGGGGCGGTGAAGCTTTCTTT
TRBV29-1	NA	18	TRBJ1-2	TRBD1	CSVEDLRDRTGLIYGYTF	TGCAGCGTTGAAGATCTACGCGACCGGACAGGCCTAATCTATGGCTACACCTTC
TRBV19	NA	11	TRBJ1-1	NA	CASSIVTEAFF	TGTGCCAGTAGTATCGTAACTGAAGCTTTCTTT